Listed below are T cell receptor beta chains from one sample, sequenced in a study of shared clonotypes between healthy human individuals. Data came from immunoSEQ multiplex PCR; TCRdb stores just in-frame clones and leaves some out. The table lists 450,000 to 550,000 clones, approximately 79% of them singletons. The material sequenced was PBMCs. Every receptor here comes from a woman in her thirties or forties in good health. Some clones in this sample may be carry-over from other donors' samples. Each CDR3 is given with its conserved first and last residue. A D gene is named only where the DNA matches it firmly. Clone size is given for some rows only: seen once, a few or many times, or a class if the clone is expanded.

V gene,D gene,J gene,clone size,CDR3 DNA,CDR3 protein
TRBV2,TRBD2,TRBJ2-1,.,TGTGCCAGCAGTGAACTAGCGGGAGTAAATGAGCAGTTCTTC,CASSELAGVNEQFF
TRBV5-4,TRBD2,TRBJ2-1,few,TGTGCCAGCAGCACCCGGCCTCCGGGCGGGAGGGGCAATGAGCAGTTCTTC,CASSTRPPGGRGNEQFF
TRBV7-2,.,TRBJ2-7,.,TGTGCCAGCAGCTTGGGCGGGCGGATATACGAGCAGTACTTC,CASSLGGRIYEQYF
TRBV7-2,.,TRBJ1-2,.,TGTGCCAGCAGCTTAGGGGGCAGAAACTATGGCTACACCTTC,CASSLGGRNYGYTF
TRBV6-1,.,TRBJ1-5,once,TGTGCCAGCAGTGACCAGGGGAATAGCAATCAGCCCCAGCATTTT,CASSDQGNSNQPQHF
TRBV10-1,TRBD1,TRBJ2-1,.,TGCGCCAGCAATGACAGGGAACCCTACAATGAGCAGTTCTTC,CASNDREPYNEQFF
TRBV30,.,TRBJ2-7,.,TGTGCCTGGAAACTCAACTCCTACGAGCAGTACTTC,CAWKLNSYEQYF
TRBV21-1,.,TRBJ1-1,few,TGTGCCAGCAGCAAAGAGGAGAGGAACACTGAAGCTTTCTTT,CASSKEERNTEAFF
TRBV12-5,.,TRBJ2-5,.,TGTGCTAGTGCGAGACCCCAAGAGACCCAGTACTTC,CASARPQETQYF
TRBV21-1,.,TRBJ2-1,.,TGTGCCAGCAGCACCCGAGCCGGCGGGAGGAATGAGCAGTTCTTC,CASSTRAGGRNEQFF
TRBV25-1,.,TRBJ2-7,.,TGTGCCAGCAGTGATTGGGGGGAAAGCTCCTACGAGCAGTACTTC,CASSDWGESSYEQYF
TRBV18,.,TRBJ1-3,.,TGTGCCAGCTCACCATGGCTCTCTGGAAACACCATATATTTT,CASSPWLSGNTIYF
TRBV18,TRBD1,TRBJ1-3,.,TGTGCCAGCTCACCTAGGGACAGCTCTGGAAACACCATATATTTT,CASSPRDSSGNTIYF
TRBV7-3,TRBD1,TRBJ2-5,.,TGTGCCAGCAGCCTGGGGACAGCCCCCCATGTCGAGACCCAGTACTTC,CASSLGTAPHVETQYF
TRBV21-1,.,TRBJ1-2,.,TGTGCCAGCAGCCGACACGACTCCTATGGCTACACCTTC,CASSRHDSYGYTF
TRBV11-2,.,TRBJ2-1,.,TGTGCCAGCAGCTTAGCCGACTACAGGAATGAGCAGTTCTTC,CASSLADYRNEQFF
TRBV11-2,.,TRBJ2-5,.,TGTGCCAGCAGCTTCATAGGGGACACCCCGGAGGCCCAGTACTTC,CASSFIGDTPEAQYF
TRBV9,TRBD2,TRBJ2-4,.,TGTGCCAGCAGCCCATGGGTGGGGCGGGGGAACATTCAGTACTTC,CASSPWVGRGNIQYF
TRBV15,.,TRBJ2-7,.,TGTGCCACCAGCAGAGGGGGGGATCGTTCCTACGAGCAGTACTTC,CATSRGGDRSYEQYF
TRBV28,.,TRBJ2-7,.,TGTGCCAGCAGTTTTTCAGGAGATCGAACCTACGAGCAGTACTTC,CASSFSGDRTYEQYF